These 6 T cell receptor beta chains originate from one sample sequenced in a study of blood T cells in healthy people across ages (dated by TCRdb to between 2014 and 2017). Library preparation used 5' RACE. The reads were generated on an Illumina HiSeq 2500. A second PCR of about 7 to 12 cycles was run with a J-beta primer mix and a sample-barcoded 5' primer. Through fastp at Q25 and MiXCR, TCRdb rebuilt clones from the public reads, retaining in-frame beta chains. When rows share a CDR3 protein, they turn into one entry using the most common DNA and genes. Present in this sample are 1 million or so distinct CDR3 sequences, under 30% of which were seen just once. About 0.69% of the sample is held by the ten biggest clonotypes. The same data also went into a second study, on T cells of mothers and their children.

The sequenced sample was blood. These TCRs come from a girl aged 2 to 10 in good health.

This clonotype appeared once. V gene TRBV20-1 combines with J gene TRBJ1-4, with 7 bases lining up with TRBD1. CDR1 and CDR2 from the germline V gene are DFQATT and SNEGSKA (reference sequence). This CDR3 is built from 14 residues. Losses at the gene ends were 8 bases for V and 3 bases for J; bases not matched to a gene: 9. The CDR3 DNA sequence: TGCAGTCCTCGACAGGGCGAGGCTAATGAAAAACTGTTTTTT. Its protein product is CSPRQGEANEKLFF.

This clonotype was found a few times. The chain combines TRBV5-6 with TRBJ1-2, with D unresolved. The germline gives CDR1 SGHDT, CDR2 YYEEEE. The ends were cut back, 3 bases at V and 5 bases at J, with 8 bases in the middle. The length of the CDR3 is 12 residues. The CDR3 sequence is CASSWLPYGYTF. CDR3 sequence (DNA): TGTGCCAGCAGCTGGTTGCCTTATGGCTACACCTTC.

V usage is TRBV5-1 and J usage is TRBJ2-1; 7 nucleotides match TRBD2. The trim removed 2 bases at V and 2 bases at J, leaving 10 bases unmatched. The germline gives CDR1 SGHRS, CDR2 YFSETQ. CDR3 length equals 17 residues. The chain's CDR3 is CASSLRSGAIPYNEQFF. The CDR3 DNA reads TGCGCCAGCAGCTTACGGAGCGGGGCCATTCCCTACAATGAGCAGTTCTTC. The entire variable domain, with the rest obtained from reference TRBV5-1 and TRBJ2-1, is as follows: KAGVTQTPRYLIKTRGQQVTLSCSPISGHRSVSWYQQTPGQGLQFLFEYFSETQRNKGNFPGRFSGRQFSNSRSEMNVSTLELGDSALYLCASSLRSGAIPYNEQFFGPGTRLTVL.

This clonotype occurred many times. This chain connects TRBV7-9 to TRBJ2-5; a possible D gene is TRBD1 (7 bases). The germline V gene has CDR1 SEHNR and CDR2 FQNEAQ (reference sequence). V was shortened by 9 bases and J by 2 bases, with 10 bases between the two germline ends. The CDR3 length is 12 residues. The CDR3 region is CARPGGQETQYF. CDR3 nucleotides: TGTGCCAGACCAGGGGGGCAAGAGACCCAGTACTTC.

This rearrangement joins TRBV10-3 to TRBJ2-2, with D unclear. Germline assignment: CDR1 ENHRY and CDR2 SYGVKD. The CDR3 totals 11 residues. The V end was cut by 8 bases, the J end by 7 bases, with 8 bases between. DNA for the CDR3: TGTGCCATCGCCGAGAACGGGGAGCTGTTTTTT. As protein: CAIAENGELFF.

The chain joins TRBV12-3 or TRBV12-4 to TRBJ2-5; 7 nucleotides agree with TRBD2. This CDR3 is 15 amino acids long. J lost 3 bases, V lost 5 bases, and 9 bases had no gene match. The CDR3 DNA is TGTGCCAGCAGTGGCCGGGACTACCTAAAAGAGACCCAGTACTTC. It codes for CASSGRDYLKETQYF.